The text below deals with one T cell receptor beta chain. Its target is unknown. The V gene lost 6 bases and the J gene lost 5 bases, with 14 bases spanning the gap. The germline V gene encodes CDR1 MNHNS and CDR2 SASEGT. CDR3 length equals 14 residues. The sample originates from a study of cytomegalovirus exposure and HLA in healthy donors. Looking at the study overall: A subsequent analysis stated that the 90 to 150 validation repertoires were run on the same platform as the roughly 620 first-cohort repertoires.

Here immunoSEQ multiplex PCR was the method, and the copy in TCRdb shows in-frame clones only, minus some. The data show approximately 180,000 clones, just under 90% seen once. Study findings and constraints: In vitro data verified a few CMV-associated chains as specific for CMV antigens. Altogether, around 160 TCR beta chains were recorded as cytomegalovirus-associated. A later analysis found first-cohort TCR clusters tended to co-occur in the 120 validation repertoires.

Sequencing used PBMCs. The V gene is TRBV6-1, the J gene TRBJ2-1, with D unresolved. The TCR originated in a woman younger than 45 in good health and CMV-seronegative. CDR3 protein: CASRARRGNNEQFF. In DNA form, the CDR3 reads TGTGCCAGCAGGGCGCGACGCGGAAACAATGAGCAGTTCTTC.